The next 21 T cell receptor beta chains were all read from a single sample in a study of shared clonotypes between healthy human individuals. Profiling relied on immunoSEQ multiplex PCR, and the TCRdb table lists in-frame clones only, not all of them. The sample lists roughly 500,000 clones; around 96% were seen once. Source material: naive CD4+ T cells sorted from blood. Subset noted: CD45RA+ positively selected. These receptors were taken from a young woman in good health.

The rearrangement links TRBV28 to TRBJ1-5; D uncertain. The CDR3 totals 15 residues. Germline CDR1 MDHEN, CDR2 SYDVKM. V was clipped by 6 bases and J by 5 bases, with 17 bases between them. CDR3 nucleotides: TGTGCCAGCAGCTCCGCTGGCCTAGGCGATCAGCCCCAGCATTTT. Translated, it gives CASSSAGLGDQPQHF.

The J gene is TRBJ2-5, the V gene TRBV7-2; 7 bases line up with TRBD2. TRBJ2-7 explains the end of the DNA better; the J call may be wrong. The CDR3 covers 15 residues. CDR1 is SGHTA, CDR2 FQGNSA, per germline. CDR3 amino acids: CASSHRLASSYEQYF. CDR3 in DNA: TGTGCCAGCAGCCACCGACTAGCTAGCTCCTACGAGCAGTACTTC.

This clone was seen more than once but under ten times. V usage is TRBV5-6 and J usage is TRBJ1-1; no firm D call. The germline V and J ends were trimmed by 3 bases and 7 bases, with 13 bases remaining between them. Per the germline V gene, CDR1 is SGHDT and CDR2 is YYEEEE. This CDR3 comprises 13 residues. The CDR3 reads CASSYRRANEAFF. The DNA for the CDR3 is TGTGCCAGCAGCTATCGGAGGGCTAATGAAGCTTTCTTT.

The gene calls are TRBV20-1 and TRBJ2-5; no reliable D call. The CDR3 totals 11 residues. CDR1 DFQATT and CDR2 SNEGSKA come from the germline V gene (reference sequence). V lost 2 bases and J 9 bases, leaving 10 bases between the germline ends. Written as DNA, the CDR3 is TGCAGTGCTAGAAGGGTGTCGGCCCAGTACTTC. It translates to CSARRVSAQYF.

The chain joins TRBV18 to TRBJ2-7, with D maybe TRBD1 (5 bases). The V end lost 4 bases, the J end lost 6 bases, and 19 bases lay between the germline ends. The CDR3 sequence is 15 residues long. Germline loops: CDR1 KGHSH, CDR2 LQKENI. The CDR3 DNA reads as TGTGCCAGCTCACAAACCGGACCCAGGGATTCCGAGCAGTACTTC. This sequence encodes CASSQTGPRDSEQYF.

The gene calls are TRBV18 and TRBJ1-1; 7 nucleotides align to TRBD1. Germline V gives CDR1 KGHSH, CDR2 LQKENI. V was pared by 0 bases and J by 0 bases, with 4 bases of the junction left unmatched. The CDR3 extends over 16 amino acids. The CDR3 reads CASSPPGQSMNTEAFF. In nucleotides, the CDR3 is TGTGCCAGCTCACCACCGGGACAGAGCATGAACACTGAAGCTTTCTTT.

The chain employs TRBV28 and TRBJ1-1; a possible D gene is TRBD1 (5 bases). Germline V gene data show CDR1 as MDHEN and CDR2 as SYDVKM. The CDR3 sequence is 10 residues long. V was cut by 6 bases and J by 10 bases, with 9 bases left in between. CDR3 sequence: CASSQGRAFF. The DNA for the CDR3 is TGTGCCAGCAGCCAGGGAAGAGCTTTCTTT.

The chain employs TRBV11-2 and TRBJ1-5; no firm D call. Looked up from germline, CDR1 is SGHAT and CDR2 is FQNNGV. This CDR3 spans 15 amino acids. V dropped 3 bases and J dropped 5 bases, with 14 bases sitting between them. CDR3 sequence (DNA): TGTGCCAGCAGCTTTTCTGTGGCTTCTGATCAGCCCCAGCATTTT. It specifies CASSFSVASDQPQHF.

As to this clone: Other nucleotide sequences from this sample produce the same CDR3. V is TRBV11-3 and J is TRBJ2-7; 7 bases line up with TRBD1. The CDR3 runs 12 residues. The J segment lost 3 bases and the V segment lost 5 bases, leaving 1 base of the junction unmatched. Germline loops: CDR1 SGHNT, CDR2 YENEEA. The CDR3 coding sequence is TGTGCCAGCAGCGGGGACAGCTACGAGCAGTACTTC. It specifies CASSGDSYEQYF.

The chain combines TRBV18 with TRBJ2-2; TRBD1 matches 7 bases. V shed 5 bases, J shed 2 bases, and the junction held 8 bases outside the gene matches. The germline CDR1 and CDR2 sequences are KGHSH and LQKENI. This CDR3 has 16 residues. CDR3 sequence reads: CASSRQGTANTGELFF. The CDR3 region has the DNA TGTGCCAGCTCAAGACAGGGTACCGCCAACACCGGGGAGCTGTTTTTT.

The V call is TRBV4-1, the J call TRBJ1-2, with 7 bases identical to TRBD1. Germline V gene data show CDR1 as MGHRA and CDR2 as YSYEKL. With 2 bases clipped from V and 14 bases from J, the junction kept 14 bases outside the gene matches. The CDR3 has 14 residues. This chain's CDR3 is CASSQPGQDRSGTF. In DNA, the CDR3 is TGCGCCAGCAGCCAACCCGGACAGGATCGCTCAGGAACCTTC.

This rearrangement joins TRBV19 to TRBJ2-1; 15 bases fit TRBD2. CDR1 is LNHDA, CDR2 SQIVND, per germline (reference sequence). The CDR3 spans 16 residues. The V gene end was trimmed by 5 bases and the J gene end by 8 bases; junction bases not matched to a gene: 7. CDR3: CASSRTSGRAGHEQFF. CDR3 bases: TGTGCCAGTAGTCGGACTAGCGGGAGGGCCGGCCATGAGCAGTTCTTC.

The rearrangement joins TRBV4-1 to TRBJ1-3; D call uncertain. The germline V gene encodes CDR1 MGHRA and CDR2 YSYEKL. The CDR3 length is 17 residues. Trimming removed 1 base from V and 0 bases from J, with 13 bases in between. The CDR3 coding sequence is TGCGCCAGCAGCCAAGGAAAGGCCCGGAGCTCTGGAAACACCATATATTTT. It yields the protein CASSQGKARSSGNTIYF.

The chain links TRBV25-1 to TRBJ1-1; TRBD1 matches 7 bases. The J segment lost 4 bases and the V segment lost 5 bases, leaving 7 bases of the junction unmatched. Germline V gene sequence: CDR1 MGHDK, CDR2 SYGVNS. This CDR3 contains 14 residues. The chain's CDR3 is CASSKTGSVTEAFF. The CDR3 nucleotides are TGTGCCAGCAGTAAGACAGGGAGTGTCACTGAAGCTTTCTTT.

This rearrangement joins TRBV5-1 to TRBJ1-1, with TRBD1 as a possible D gene (5 bases). Germline CDR1 is SGHRS and CDR2 is YFSETQ. The V and J ends lost 4 bases and 0 bases respectively, with 10 bases between them. The CDR3 is made up of 14 amino acids. CDR3 coding DNA: TGCGCCAGCAGCCGAGACAGCATGAACACTGAAGCTTTCTTT. As protein: CASSRDSMNTEAFF.

The chain is built from TRBV11-2 and TRBJ1-1; 7 bases match TRBD1. Germline assignment: CDR1 SGHAT and CDR2 FQNNGV. CDR3 size: 16 residues. The V and J ends lost 4 bases and 6 bases, in that order; junction bases with no gene match: 14. The CDR3 coding sequence is TGTGCCAGCAGCTCCGTCACAACAGGGGTGGGGGCTGAAGCTTTCTTT. Translating it yields CASSSVTTGVGAEAFF.

This rearrangement joins TRBV2 to TRBJ1-3, with D unresolved. The CDR3 runs 17 residues. Germline V CDR1 and CDR2: SNHLY, FYNNEI. The germline V and J ends were trimmed by 8 bases and 4 bases, with 24 bases remaining between them. The CDR3 bases are TGTGCCAGCGGACGGCCAGGCGACCGAAGGTCGGGAAACACCATATATTTT. Protein: CASGRPGDRRSGNTIYF. Drawing the rest from reference TRBV2 and TRBJ1-3, the complete variable domain is EPEVTQTPSHQVTQMGQEVILRCVPISNHLYFYWYRQILGQKVEFLVSFYNNEISEKSEIFDDQFSVERPDGSNFTLKIRSTKLEDSAMYFCASGRPGDRRSGNTIYFGEGSWLTVV.

V gene TRBV28 combines with J gene TRBJ1-5, with 9 bases identical to TRBD1. Germline CDR1 MDHEN, CDR2 SYDVKM. V dropped 7 bases and J dropped 5; count of bases not matched to a gene: 6. This CDR3 has 14 residues. The DNA of the CDR3 is TGTGCCAGCACCCTGGGACAGGGCTATCAGCCCCAGCATTTT. This gives the protein CASTLGQGYQPQHF.

To note about this clone: A read error is likely, as this CDR3 ends without the conserved phenylalanine or tryptophan. No DNA is shown, since the ends of the CDR3 on it are uncertain; the CDR3 is the one TCRdb lists. CDR3 in amino acids: CASRLQTGALEI. V gene TRBV28 combines with J gene TRBJ2-7; the D call in the table, TRBD1, was not verified against the DNA. The CDR3 region is 12 residues in length, termini included. CDR1 and CDR2 from the germline V gene are MDHEN and SYDVKM.

The chain joins TRBV4-1 to TRBJ2-1, with TRBD2 matching over 13 bases. After removal of 1 base from V and 4 bases from J, the junction contained 7 bases not matched to a gene. CDR3 length: 18 residues. Germline-derived CDR1 and CDR2 are MGHRA and YSYEKL. The CDR3 nucleotides are TGCGCCAGCAGCCAAGGACTAGCGGGAGGTTCGACGTACAATGAGCAGTTCTTC. Translating gives CASSQGLAGGSTYNEQFF.

This chain links TRBV5-1 with TRBJ1-2; D is undetermined. Per germline, CDR1 SGHRS and CDR2 YFSETQ. Deletions cut 0 bases from V and 6 bases from J, with 9 bases between. The CDR3 has 13 residues. The CDR3 sequence: CASSLGAGHGYTF. The DNA for the CDR3 is TGCGCCAGCAGCTTGGGGGCAGGTCATGGCTACACCTTC.